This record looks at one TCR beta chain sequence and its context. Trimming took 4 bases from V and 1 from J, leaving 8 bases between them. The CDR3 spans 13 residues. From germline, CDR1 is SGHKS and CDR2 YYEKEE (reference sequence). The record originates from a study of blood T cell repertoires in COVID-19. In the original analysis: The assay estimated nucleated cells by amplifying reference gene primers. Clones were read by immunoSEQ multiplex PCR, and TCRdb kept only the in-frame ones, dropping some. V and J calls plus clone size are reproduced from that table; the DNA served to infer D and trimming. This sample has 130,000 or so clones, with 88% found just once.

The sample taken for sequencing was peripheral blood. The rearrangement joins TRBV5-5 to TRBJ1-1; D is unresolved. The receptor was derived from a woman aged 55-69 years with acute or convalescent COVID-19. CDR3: CASSKEGNTEAFF. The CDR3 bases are TGTGCCAGCAGCAAAGAGGGGAACACTGAAGCTTTCTTT.